The rows below give T cell receptor beta chains drawn from one sample of a study of blood T cell repertoires in COVID-19. Profiling relied on immunoSEQ multiplex PCR, and the TCRdb table lists in-frame clones only, not all of them. The table includes some 260,000 clones, approximately 86% detected once. The source material was peripheral blood. Source of these receptors: a woman aged 18-30 years with acute or convalescent COVID-19. Both conserved end residues are part of each CDR3. D genes are given only for firm matches. Rows may omit the clone size; those that give it use once, few, many or a size class.

V gene	D gene	J gene	clone size	CDR3 DNA	CDR3 protein
TRBV3-1/TRBV3-2	NA	TRBJ1-6	once	TGTGCCAGCAGCCAGTTGTCGGATTCACCCCTCCACTTT	CASSQLSDSPLHF
TRBV6-1	TRBD2	TRBJ2-7	NA	TGTGCCAGCCGCGGGGGGGAGCAGTACTTC	CASRGGEQYF
TRBV5-4	NA	TRBJ2-2	once	TGTGCCAGCAGCTGGACAGTTTTGAACACCGGGGAGCTGTTTTTT	CASSWTVLNTGELFF
TRBV6-5	NA	TRBJ1-1	NA	TGTGCCGTCCCAGGGAACACTGAAGCTTTCTTT	CAVPGNTEAFF
TRBV6-5	NA	TRBJ2-7	NA	TGTGCCAGCAGACCTATGACTAGTTTCTACGAGCAGTACTTC	CASRPMTSFYEQYF
TRBV27	NA	TRBJ1-6	NA	TGTGCCAGCAGTTTATTGGGGGGGGGTTCACCCCTCCACTTT	CASSLLGGGSPLHF
TRBV27	NA	TRBJ2-1	NA	TGTGCCAGCAGTTTGGGGTCGGTGAGGGAGATCGCTGAGCAGTTCTTC	CASSLGSVREIAEQFF
TRBV7-2	NA	TRBJ2-1	NA	TGTGCCAGCAGCGGGCGCGTTCAAATGGGGCAGTTCTTC	CASSGRVQMGQFF
TRBV19	NA	TRBJ1-5	NA	TGTGCCAGTAGTGGGCCAGATCACAATCAGCCCCAGCATTTT	CASSGPDHNQPQHF
TRBV5-1	NA	TRBJ2-1	NA	TGCGCCAGCAGCAAAACGACAGTTAAGGGCTCCAATGAGCAGTTCTTC	CASSKTTVKGSNEQFF
TRBV4-3	NA	TRBJ2-3	NA	TGCGCCAGCAGCCAAGGGCAGCTAGGTTTTGTCTCAGATACGCAGTATTTT	CASSQGQLGFVSDTQYF
TRBV15	NA	TRBJ1-3	NA	TGTGCCACCGGATACGGGGGTTTGGGGGGAAACACCATATATTTT	CATGYGGLGGNTIYF
TRBV9	NA	TRBJ2-7	NA	TGTGCCAGCAGCGCCGCTTACCTGGGGGGTGAGCAGTACTTC	CASSAAYLGGEQYF
TRBV4-3	NA	TRBJ2-7	NA	TGCGCCAGCAGCCAAGACAGGGGGGCCTACGAGCAGTACTTC	CASSQDRGAYEQYF
TRBV19	TRBD2	TRBJ2-1	few	TGTGCCAGTAGGACCGGACTAGCGGGAGGAAGTTTTAATGGTGAGCAGTTCTTC	CASRTGLAGGSFNGEQFF
TRBV21-1	NA	TRBJ1-2	NA	TGTGCCAGCAGACTGGGGACACGCCATAACTATGGCTACACCTTC	CASRLGTRHNYGYTF
TRBV7-8	NA	TRBJ2-7	NA	TGTGCCAGCAGCTCAATAGCCTACGAGCAGTACTTC	CASSSIAYEQYF
TRBV27	NA	TRBJ2-7	NA	TGTGCCAGCAGTTTTACCCCTAGCTCGATAGAGCAGTACTTC	CASSFTPSSIEQYF
TRBV3-1/TRBV3-2	TRBD2	TRBJ2-1	NA	TGTGCCAGCAGCCAATACGGGCAGGCTAGCGGGAGAATGTTCTTC	CASSQYGQASGRMFF
TRBV19	NA	TRBJ2-2	NA	TGTGCCAGTACCCTATCGGGGATCAACGGGGAGCTGTTTTTT	CASTLSGINGELFF
TRBV12-3/TRBV12-4	NA	TRBJ2-1	NA	TGTGCCAGCACTCCCTTCGGGTTCAATGAGCAGTTCTTC	CASTPFGFNEQFF
TRBV30	NA	TRBJ2-7	NA	TGTGCCTGCCAACTCGGCTACGAGCAGTACTTC	CACQLGYEQYF